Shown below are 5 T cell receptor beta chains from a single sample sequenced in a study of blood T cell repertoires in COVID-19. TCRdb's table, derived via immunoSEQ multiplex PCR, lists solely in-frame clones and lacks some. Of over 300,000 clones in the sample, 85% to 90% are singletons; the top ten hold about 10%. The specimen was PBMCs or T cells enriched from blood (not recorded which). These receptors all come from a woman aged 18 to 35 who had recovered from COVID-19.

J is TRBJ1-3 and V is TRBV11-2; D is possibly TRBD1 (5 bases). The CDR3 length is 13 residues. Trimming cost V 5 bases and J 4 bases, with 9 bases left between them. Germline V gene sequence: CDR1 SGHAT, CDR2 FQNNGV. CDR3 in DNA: TGTGCCAGCAGCGCAGGGATAGGAAACACCATATATTTT. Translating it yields CASSAGIGNTIYF. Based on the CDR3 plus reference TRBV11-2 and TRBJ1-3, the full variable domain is EAGVAQSPRYKIIEKRQSVAFWCNPISGHATLYWYQQILGQGPKLLIQFQNNGVVDDSQLPKDRFSAERLKGVDSTLKIQPAKLEDSAVYLCASSAGIGNTIYFGEGSWLTVV.

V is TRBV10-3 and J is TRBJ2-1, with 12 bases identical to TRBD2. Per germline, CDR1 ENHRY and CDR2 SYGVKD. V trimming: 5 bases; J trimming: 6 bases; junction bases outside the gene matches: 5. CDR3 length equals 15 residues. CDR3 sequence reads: CAISPTSGSGNEQFF. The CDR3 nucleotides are TGTGCCATCAGTCCGACTAGCGGGAGTGGCAATGAGCAGTTCTTC.

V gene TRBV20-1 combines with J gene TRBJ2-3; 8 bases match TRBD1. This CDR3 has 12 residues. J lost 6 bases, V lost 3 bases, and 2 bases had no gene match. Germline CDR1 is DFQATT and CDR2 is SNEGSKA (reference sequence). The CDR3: CSASRQGDTQYF. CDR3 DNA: TGCAGTGCTAGTCGACAGGGGGATACGCAGTATTTT.

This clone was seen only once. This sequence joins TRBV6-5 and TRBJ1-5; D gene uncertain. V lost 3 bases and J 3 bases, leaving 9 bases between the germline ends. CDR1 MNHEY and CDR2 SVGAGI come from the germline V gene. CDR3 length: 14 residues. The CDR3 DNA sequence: TGTGCCAGCAGTTATGGGCAGCACAATCAGCCCCAGCATTTT. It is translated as CASSYGQHNQPQHF.

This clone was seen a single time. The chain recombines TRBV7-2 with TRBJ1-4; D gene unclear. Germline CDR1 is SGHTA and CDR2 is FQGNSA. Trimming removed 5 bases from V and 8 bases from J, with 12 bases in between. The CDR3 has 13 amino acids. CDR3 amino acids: CASSPGYEEKLFF. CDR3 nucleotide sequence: TGTGCCAGCAGCCCCGGGTATGAGGAAAAACTGTTTTTT. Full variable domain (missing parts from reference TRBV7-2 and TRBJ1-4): GAGVSQSPSNKVTEKGKDVELRCDPISGHTALYWYRQSLGQGLEFLIYFQGNSAPDKSGLPSDRFSAERTGGSVSTLTIQRTQQEDSAVYLCASSPGYEEKLFFGSGTQLSVL.